Each of the 4 T cell receptor beta chains below was sequenced from the same sample in a study of T cell responses to AZD1222 COVID-19 vaccine. TCRdb's table, derived via immunoSEQ multiplex PCR, lists solely in-frame clones and lacks some. The sample has some 110,000 clones; about 90% are singletons. The sample consisted of peripheral blood, taken on day 0 of AZD1222 vaccination. These receptors came from an adult in good health.

There are a few counts of this clone. One end of the junction varies from germline; a read error may be responsible. The chain has TRBV27 and TRBJ2-1; a weak D match, TRBD1 (6 bases). CDR3 length equals 13 residues. CDR1 is MNHEY, CDR2 SMNVEV, per germline (reference sequence). CDR3 amino acids: CASSPGHMGALVF. CDR3 DNA: TGTGCCAGCAGCCCGGGACATATGGGGGCTTTGGTCTTC.

The rearrangement joins TRBV5-1 to TRBJ1-4, with 9 bases fitting TRBD1. Germline V lookup: CDR1 SGHRS, CDR2 YFSETQ. The junction had 5 bases not matched to a gene; V was cut back by 4 bases and J by 7 bases. CDR3 length: 14 amino acids. The CDR3 DNA reads TGCGCCAGCAGCCGGGACAGGGAGGGTGAAAAACTGTTTTTT. It yields the protein CASSRDREGEKLFF.

CDR3 sequence (DNA): TGTGCCACCAGCAGAGGTATAACAGGCGCCGGGACCGGGGAGCTGTTTTTT. It codes for CATSRGITGAGTGELFF. The chain links TRBV15 to TRBJ2-2; a possible D gene is TRBD1 (5 bases). CDR3 size: 17 residues. Germline V lookup: CDR1 LNHNV, CDR2 YYDKDF (reference sequence). V was pared by 1 base and J by 5 bases, with 17 bases between.

V gene TRBV27 combines with J gene TRBJ1-4, with TRBD1 matching 7 bases. With V trimmed by 3 bases and J by 8 bases, 6 bases remained unmatched. The CDR3 totals 14 residues. Germline V gene lookup returns CDR1 MNHEY and CDR2 SMNVEV (reference sequence). CDR3 loop: CASSLQGGGEKLFF. CDR3 coding DNA: TGTGCCAGCAGTTTGCAGGGGGGAGGAGAAAAACTGTTTTTT.